The clone carrying this TCR beta chain was observed a handful of times. The data were taken from a study of CD8 T cells in ankylosing spondylitis. Each TCR beta library was made by quantitative 5'-RACE that incorporated molecular barcodes. TCRdb re-called the 5' RACE reads with MiXCR, one entry per CDR3 protein. Of 100,000 to 150,000 distinct CDR3 sequences listed, roughly a tenth are singletons. The germline V and J ends were trimmed by 0 bases and 6 bases, with 9 bases remaining between them. Germline CDR1 is DFQATT and CDR2 is SNEGSKA (reference sequence). There are 13 residues in the CDR3. The rearrangement uses TRBV20-1 and TRBJ1-5, with D perhaps matching TRBD1 (5 bases). The TCR sequence derives from a male donor with ankylosing spondylitis or in good health (not recorded which). Sample: blood, either unsorted or a sorted T cell fraction (not recorded which). CDR3 coding DNA: TGCAGTGCTAGAGACGGGGGGACTCAGCCCCAGCATTTT. Encoded protein: CSARDGGTQPQHF.